This T cell receptor (beta chain) originates from a study of blood T cell repertoires in COVID-19. Study-level information: Some COVID-19 samples were acute and others convalescent; all came from the United States, Italy and Spain. PBMCs, B-cell-depleted T cells, or T cells provided the cDNA or gDNA that made up the material.

V shed 6 bases, J shed 1 base, and the junction held 5 bases outside the gene matches. Germline V gene sequence: CDR1 MNHEY, CDR2 SVGAGI. The CDR3 has 14 residues. Seattle researchers signed up patients amid active infection and tracked them longitudinally. Produced via immunoSEQ multiplex PCR; TCRdb's table is partial and in-frame only. This table has around 150,000 clones, roughly 84% appearing once. Sequenced sample: peripheral blood. The source is a man aged 25-45 years with COVID-19, enrolled during active disease. The V call is TRBV6-5, the J call TRBJ2-5; 7 bases fit TRBD1. This CDR3 reads CASSSGTAQETQYF. The DNA for the CDR3 is TGTGCCAGCAGCTCGGGGACAGCCCAAGAGACCCAGTACTTC.